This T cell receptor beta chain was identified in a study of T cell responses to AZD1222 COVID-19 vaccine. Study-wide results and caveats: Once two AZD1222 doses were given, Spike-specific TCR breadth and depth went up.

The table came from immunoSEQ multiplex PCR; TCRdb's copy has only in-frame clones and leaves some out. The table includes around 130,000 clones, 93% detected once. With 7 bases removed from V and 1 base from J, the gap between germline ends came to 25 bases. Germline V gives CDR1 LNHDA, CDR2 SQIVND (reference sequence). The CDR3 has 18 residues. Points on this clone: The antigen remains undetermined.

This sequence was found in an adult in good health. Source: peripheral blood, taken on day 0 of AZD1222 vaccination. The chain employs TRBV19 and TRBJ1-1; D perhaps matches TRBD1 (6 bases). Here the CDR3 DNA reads TGTGCCAGTAAGACTATACAGGGTATGGGTTCAAGGAACACTGAAGCTTTCTTT. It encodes CASKTIQGMGSRNTEAFF.